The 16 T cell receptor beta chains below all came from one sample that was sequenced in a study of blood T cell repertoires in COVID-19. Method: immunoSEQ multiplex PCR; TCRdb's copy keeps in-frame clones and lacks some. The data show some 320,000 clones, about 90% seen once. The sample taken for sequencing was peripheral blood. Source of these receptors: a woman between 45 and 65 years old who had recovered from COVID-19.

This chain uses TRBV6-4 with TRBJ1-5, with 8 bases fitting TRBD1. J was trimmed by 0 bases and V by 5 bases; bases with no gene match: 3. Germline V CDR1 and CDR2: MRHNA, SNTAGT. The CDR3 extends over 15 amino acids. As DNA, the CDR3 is TGTGCCAGCAGTCCAACAGGGGGTAGCAATCAGCCCCAGCATTTT. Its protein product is CASSPTGGSNQPQHF.

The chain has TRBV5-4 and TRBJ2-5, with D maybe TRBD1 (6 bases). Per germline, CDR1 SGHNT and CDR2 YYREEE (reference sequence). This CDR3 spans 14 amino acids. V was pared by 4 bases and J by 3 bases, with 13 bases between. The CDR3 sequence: CASSLGRTEETQYF. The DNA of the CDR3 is TGTGCCAGCAGCCTGGGACGGACAGAAGAGACCCAGTACTTC.

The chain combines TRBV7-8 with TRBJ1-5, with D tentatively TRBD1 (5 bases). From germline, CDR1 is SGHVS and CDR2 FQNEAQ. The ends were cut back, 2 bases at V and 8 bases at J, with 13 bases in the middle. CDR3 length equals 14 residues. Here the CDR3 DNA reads TGTGCCAGCAGCTTATTTAGGGACTTAGAGCCCCAGCATTTT. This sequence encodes CASSLFRDLEPQHF. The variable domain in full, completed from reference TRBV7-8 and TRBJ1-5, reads GAGVSQSPRYKVAKRGQDVALRCDPISGHVSLFWYQQALGQGPEFLTYFQNEAQLDKSGLPSDRFFAERPEGSVSTLKIQRTQQEDSAVYLCASSLFRDLEPQHFGDGTRLSIL.

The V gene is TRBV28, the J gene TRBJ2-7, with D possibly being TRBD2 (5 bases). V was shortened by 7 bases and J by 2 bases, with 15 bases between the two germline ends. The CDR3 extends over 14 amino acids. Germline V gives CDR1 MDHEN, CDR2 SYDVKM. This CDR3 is CASMRAGFTYEQYF. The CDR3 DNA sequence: TGTGCCAGCATGAGGGCAGGTTTTACCTACGAGCAGTACTTC.

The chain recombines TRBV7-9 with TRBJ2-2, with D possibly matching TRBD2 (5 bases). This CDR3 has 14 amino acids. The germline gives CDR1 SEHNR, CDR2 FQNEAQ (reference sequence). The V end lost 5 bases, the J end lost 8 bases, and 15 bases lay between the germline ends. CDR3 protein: CASSLGLSVGELFF. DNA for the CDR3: TGTGCCAGCAGCCTTGGACTTTCTGTGGGGGAGCTGTTTTTT.

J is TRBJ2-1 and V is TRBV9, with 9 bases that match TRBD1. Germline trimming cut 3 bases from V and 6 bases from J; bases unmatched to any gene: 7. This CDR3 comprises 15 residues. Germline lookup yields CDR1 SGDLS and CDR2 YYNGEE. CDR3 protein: CASSATGQGGNEQFF. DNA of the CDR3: TGTGCCAGCAGCGCCACGGGACAGGGTGGCAATGAGCAGTTCTTC.

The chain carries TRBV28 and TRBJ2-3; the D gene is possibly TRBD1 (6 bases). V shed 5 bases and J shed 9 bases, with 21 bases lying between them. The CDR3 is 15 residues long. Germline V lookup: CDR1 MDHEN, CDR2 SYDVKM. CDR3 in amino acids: CASSVPGQGVGTQYF. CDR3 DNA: TGTGCCAGCAGTGTCCCGGGACAAGGAGTCGGCACGCAGTATTTT.

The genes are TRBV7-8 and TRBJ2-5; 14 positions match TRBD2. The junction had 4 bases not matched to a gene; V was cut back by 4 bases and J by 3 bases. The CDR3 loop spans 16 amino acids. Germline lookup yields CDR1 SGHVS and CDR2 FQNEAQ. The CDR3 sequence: CASSSGLAGDKETQYF. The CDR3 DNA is TGTGCCAGCAGCTCGGGACTAGCGGGGGATAAAGAGACCCAGTACTTC.

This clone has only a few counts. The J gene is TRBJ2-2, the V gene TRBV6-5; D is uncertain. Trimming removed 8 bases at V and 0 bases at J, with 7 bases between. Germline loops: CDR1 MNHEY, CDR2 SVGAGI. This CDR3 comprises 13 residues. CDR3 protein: CASALTNTGELFF. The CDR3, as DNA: TGTGCCAGCGCGTTAACGAACACCGGGGAGCTGTTTTTT.

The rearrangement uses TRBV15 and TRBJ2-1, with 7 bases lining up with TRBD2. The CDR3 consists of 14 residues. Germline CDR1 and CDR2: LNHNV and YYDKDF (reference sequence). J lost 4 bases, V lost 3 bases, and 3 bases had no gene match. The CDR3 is CATSRGLSYNEQFF. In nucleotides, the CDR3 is TGTGCCACCAGCAGGGGACTAAGTTACAATGAGCAGTTCTTC. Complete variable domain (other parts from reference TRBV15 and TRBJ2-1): DAMVIQNPRYQVTQFGKPVTLSCSQTLNHNVMYWYQQKSSQAPKLLFHYYDKDFNNEADTPDNFQSRRPNTSFCFLDIRSPGLGDTAMYLCATSRGLSYNEQFFGPGTRLTVL.

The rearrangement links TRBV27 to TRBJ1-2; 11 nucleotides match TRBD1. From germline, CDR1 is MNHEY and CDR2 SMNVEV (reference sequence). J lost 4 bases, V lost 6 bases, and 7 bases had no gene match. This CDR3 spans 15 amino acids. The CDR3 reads CASSAWTGGFYGYTF. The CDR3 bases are TGTGCCAGCAGCGCATGGACAGGGGGCTTCTATGGCTACACCTTC.

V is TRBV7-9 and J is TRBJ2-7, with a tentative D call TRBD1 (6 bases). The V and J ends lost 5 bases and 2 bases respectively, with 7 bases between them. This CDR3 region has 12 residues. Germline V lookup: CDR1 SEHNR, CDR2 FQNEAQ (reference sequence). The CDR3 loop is CASSDRTYEQYF. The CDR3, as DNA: TGTGCCAGCAGCGACAGGACCTACGAGCAGTACTTC.

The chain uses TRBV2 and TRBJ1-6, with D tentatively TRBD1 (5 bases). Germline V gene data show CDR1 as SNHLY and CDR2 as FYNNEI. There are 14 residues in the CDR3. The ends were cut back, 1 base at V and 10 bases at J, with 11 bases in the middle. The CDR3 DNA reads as TGTGCCAGCAGTGAAGGGGCAGGGTACTCACCCCTCCACTTT. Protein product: CASSEGAGYSPLHF. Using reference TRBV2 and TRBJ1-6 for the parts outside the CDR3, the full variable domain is EPEVTQTPSHQVTQMGQEVILRCVPISNHLYFYWYRQILGQKVEFLVSFYNNEISEKSEIFDDQFSVERPDGSNFTLKIRSTKLEDSAMYFCASSEGAGYSPLHFGNGTRLTVT.

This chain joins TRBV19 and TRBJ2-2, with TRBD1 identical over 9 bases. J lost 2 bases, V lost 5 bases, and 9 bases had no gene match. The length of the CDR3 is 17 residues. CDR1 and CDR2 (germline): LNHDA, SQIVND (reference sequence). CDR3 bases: TGTGCCAGTAGTCCCCTGGGGGGACAGGGCAACACCGGGGAGCTGTTTTTT. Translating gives CASSPLGGQGNTGELFF. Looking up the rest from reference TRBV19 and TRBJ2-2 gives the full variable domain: DGGITQSPKYLFRKEGQNVTLSCEQNLNHDAMYWYRQDPGQGLRLIYYSQIVNDFQKGDIAEGYSVSREKKESFPLTVTSAQKNPTAFYLCASSPLGGQGNTGELFFGEGSRLTVL.

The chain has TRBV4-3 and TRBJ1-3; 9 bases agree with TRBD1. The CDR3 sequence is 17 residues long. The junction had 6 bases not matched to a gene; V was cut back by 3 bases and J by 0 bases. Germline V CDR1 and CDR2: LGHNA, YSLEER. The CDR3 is CASSHRTGESSGNTIYF. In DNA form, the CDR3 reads TGCGCCAGCAGCCACCGGACAGGGGAGAGCTCTGGAAACACCATATATTTT.

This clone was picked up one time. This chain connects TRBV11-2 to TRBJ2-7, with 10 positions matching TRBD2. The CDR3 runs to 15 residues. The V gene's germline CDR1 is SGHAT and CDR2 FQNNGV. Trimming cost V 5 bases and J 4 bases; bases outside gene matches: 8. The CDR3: CASSILAGATYEQYF. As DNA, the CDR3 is TGTGCCAGCAGCATCCTAGCGGGGGCCACATACGAGCAGTACTTC.